This TCR beta chain was recovered during a study of blood T cell repertoires in COVID-19. Some clones are missing from TCRdb's copy, which holds only in-frame ones; the method was immunoSEQ multiplex PCR. The sample lists over 300,000 clones, around 91% occurring once. In its sample, this clone was seen a few times. Living in under 30 US areas, the participants were between about 18 and 90 years of age. Recovered status in Cohort 3 required two negative PCRs, clearance, or symptom resolution. The ends lost 6 bases at V and 1 base at J; junction bases unmatched: 2. Germline loops: CDR1 LNHDA, CDR2 SQIVND (reference sequence). This CDR3 is built from 13 residues.

This TCR was recovered from a woman aged 40 to 55 who had recovered from COVID-19. Source material: PBMCs or T cells enriched from blood (not recorded which). V and J are TRBV19 and TRBJ1-1; TRBD1 matches at 7 bases. The CDR3 loop is CASRGDRNTEAFF. DNA for the CDR3: TGTGCCAGTAGGGGGGACAGGAACACTGAAGCTTTCTTT.